One and the same sample provided the 15 T cell receptor beta chains below, sequenced in a study of cytomegalovirus exposure and HLA in healthy donors. The primer mix had 60 Vbeta and 13 Jbeta primers. The repertoire was sequenced with immunoSEQ multiplex PCR; TCRdb's copy has only in-frame clones and lacks some. The sample lists roughly 160,000 clones, about 77% seen once, with approximately 1.3% in the top ten. Sequencing input: PBMCs. The receptors here all came from a man aged 25 to 45 in good health and CMV-seronegative.

V and J are TRBV5-1 and TRBJ2-5; a possible D gene is TRBD2 (5 bases). This CDR3 spans 14 amino acids. Per germline, CDR1 SGHRS and CDR2 YFSETQ. Trimming pared 4 bases from V and 5 bases from J, leaving 15 bases between. The CDR3 here is CASSPPGSRETQYF. DNA of the CDR3: TGCGCCAGCAGCCCGCCGGGGAGTCGGGAGACCCAGTACTTC.

The chain couples TRBV19 to TRBJ1-5; 7 nucleotides agree with TRBD1. Germline CDR1 reads LNHDA; CDR2 reads SQIVND (reference sequence). V lost 7 bases and J lost 6; bases outside the gene matches: 12. This CDR3 region has 15 residues. This chain's CDR3 is CASTKETDRLQPQHF. The CDR3 DNA reads TGTGCCAGTACCAAGGAGACGGACAGGCTTCAGCCCCAGCATTTT.

This clone was observed a single time. The chain has TRBV7-3 and TRBJ2-3; D is unresolved. Trimming removed 0 bases from V and 2 bases from J, with 3 bases in between. Germline CDR1 and CDR2: SGHTA and FQGTGA. The CDR3 is 13 amino acids. CDR3 DNA sequence: TGTGCCAGCAGCTTAACTATCACAGATACGCAGTATTTT. Its translation: CASSLTITDTQYF.

This chain connects TRBV5-6 to TRBJ1-1; D is perhaps TRBD1 (6 bases). V was pared by 0 bases and J by 0 bases, with 9 bases between. Per the germline V gene, CDR1 is SGHDT and CDR2 is YYEEEE. The CDR3 runs 15 residues. The CDR3 DNA reads TGTGCCAGCAGCTTGGCAGGACAGATGAACACTGAAGCTTTCTTT. Translation: CASSLAGQMNTEAFF. Variable domain in full (rest from reference TRBV5-6 and TRBJ1-1): DAGVTQSPTHLIKTRGQQVTLRCSPKSGHDTVSWYQQALGQGPQFIFQYYEEEERQRGNFPDRFSGHQFPNYSSELNVNALLLGDSALYLCASSLAGQMNTEAFFGQGTRLTVV.

This clone appeared once. CDR3 protein: CAWSRGHDQPQHF. The CDR3 DNA reads TGTGCCTGGAGCAGGGGGCATGATCAGCCCCAGCATTTT. The rearrangement joins TRBV30 to TRBJ1-5; 8 positions agree with TRBD1. Trimming took 3 bases from V and 5 from J; bases not matched to a gene: 3. The CDR3 length is 13 residues. Germline CDR1 and CDR2: GTSNPN and SVGIG (reference sequence).

This clone occurred a few times. This chain connects TRBV18 to TRBJ2-5, with D possibly being TRBD1 (6 bases). Germline-derived CDR1 and CDR2 are KGHSH and LQKENI. The CDR3 runs 15 residues. V was cut by 5 bases and J by 5 bases, with 18 bases left in between. CDR3 amino acids: CASSGTQVQGETQYF. The CDR3 nucleotides are TGTGCCAGCTCAGGGACACAAGTGCAGGGGGAGACCCAGTACTTC.

This chain connects TRBV13 to TRBJ2-5, with TRBD1 matching 7 bases. V lost 4 bases, J lost 2 bases, and 4 bases stayed unmatched. The CDR3 has 14 residues. Germline V gene lookup returns CDR1 PRHDT and CDR2 FYEKMQ (reference sequence). CDR3 coding DNA: TGTGCCAGCAGCTCGAACAGGGGACAAGAGACCCAGTACTTC. Translated, it gives CASSSNRGQETQYF.

The chain recombines TRBV6-5 with TRBJ2-5; a weak D match, TRBD2 (6 bases). CDR1 MNHEY and CDR2 SVGAGI come from the germline V gene. The CDR3 has 12 residues. V was trimmed by 7 bases and J by 10 bases, leaving 16 bases between them. The CDR3 sequence: CASNKNGGNQYF. The CDR3, as DNA: TGTGCCAGCAATAAGAACGGGGGAAACCAGTACTTC.

V gene TRBV10-3 combines with J gene TRBJ2-7; TRBD2 matches 16 bases. The V segment lost 4 bases and the J segment 4 bases; nucleotides outside the gene matches: 4. CDR1 ENHRY and CDR2 SYGVKD come from the germline V gene. The length of the CDR3 is 16 residues. The CDR3 DNA reads as TGTGCCATCAGTGGGACGGGACTAGCGGGAGGGTACGAGCAGTACTTC. It yields the protein CAISGTGLAGGYEQYF.

The chain uses TRBV6-5 and TRBJ2-7, with TRBD2 identical over 8 bases. Germline CDR1 MNHEY, CDR2 SVGAGI. Trimming at V came to 7 bases and at J to 3 bases, leaving 5 bases not matched to a gene. This CDR3 comprises 13 residues. CDR3: CASMASGFYEQYF. The CDR3 DNA reads TGTGCCAGCATGGCTAGCGGGTTCTACGAGCAGTACTTC.

The V call is TRBV7-2, the J call TRBJ2-5; D perhaps matches TRBD1 (5 bases). CDR1 is SGHTA, CDR2 FQGNSA, per germline. The CDR3 runs to 12 residues. V was clipped by 4 bases and J by 9 bases, with 12 bases between them. The CDR3 DNA reads TGTGCCAGCAGCTACCGACAGAAGGCCCAGTACTTC. Translating it yields CASSYRQKAQYF.

This chain links TRBV7-2 with TRBJ2-7, with TRBD2 matching 14 bases. From germline, CDR1 is SGHTA and CDR2 FQGNSA. This CDR3 contains 15 residues. With V trimmed by 6 bases and J by 5 bases, 6 bases remained unmatched. CDR3 in DNA: TGTGCCAGCAGTTTTTCGGGACTAGCGGGAGACGAGCAGTACTTC. Its translation: CASSFSGLAGDEQYF.

CDR3 nucleotides: TGCGCCAGCAGCTTGGAGCTAGCGGAGGGGGGGGAGACCCAGTACTTC. It translates to CASSLELAEGGETQYF. The rearrangement uses TRBV5-1 and TRBJ2-5; D perhaps matches TRBD2 (7 bases). The CDR3 is 16 residues long. The V gene lost 0 bases and the J gene lost 5 bases, with 17 bases spanning the gap. Per the germline V gene, CDR1 is SGHRS and CDR2 is YFSETQ.

The V gene is TRBV4-1, the J gene TRBJ2-3; the D gene is possibly TRBD2 (6 bases). CDR1 is MGHRA and CDR2 is YSYEKL in the germline V gene. With 1 base removed from V and 3 bases from J, the gap between germline ends came to 17 bases. This CDR3 is built from 17 residues. The CDR3 spells CASSQVPSEVLTDTQYF. Here the CDR3 DNA reads TGCGCCAGCAGCCAAGTGCCTAGCGAAGTTTTGACAGATACGCAGTATTTT.

This chain joins TRBV19 and TRBJ2-7; 8 bases are shared with TRBD1. The germline V gene has CDR1 LNHDA and CDR2 SQIVND (reference sequence). Trimming at V came to 5 bases and at J to 2 bases, leaving 5 bases not matched to a gene. The CDR3 runs to 14 residues. The CDR3 is CASSLTRGPYEQYF. The DNA of the CDR3 is TGTGCCAGTAGTCTTACCAGGGGGCCCTACGAGCAGTACTTC.